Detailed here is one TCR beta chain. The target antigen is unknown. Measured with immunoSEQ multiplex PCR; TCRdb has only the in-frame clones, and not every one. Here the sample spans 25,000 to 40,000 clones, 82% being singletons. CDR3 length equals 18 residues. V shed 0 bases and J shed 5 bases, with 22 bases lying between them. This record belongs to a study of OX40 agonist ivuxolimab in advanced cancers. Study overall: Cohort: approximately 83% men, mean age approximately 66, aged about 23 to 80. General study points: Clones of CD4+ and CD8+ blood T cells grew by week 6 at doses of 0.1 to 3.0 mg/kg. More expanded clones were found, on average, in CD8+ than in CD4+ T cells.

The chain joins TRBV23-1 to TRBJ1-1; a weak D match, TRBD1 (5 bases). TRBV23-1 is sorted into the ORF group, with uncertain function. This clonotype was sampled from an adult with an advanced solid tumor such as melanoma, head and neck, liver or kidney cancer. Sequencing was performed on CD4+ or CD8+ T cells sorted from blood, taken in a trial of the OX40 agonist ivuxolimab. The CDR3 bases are TGCGCCAGCAGTCAATCGGGAGGGAGTAAGGGGACGGGGACTGAAGCTTTCTTT. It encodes CASSQSGGSKGTGTEAFF.